This paragraph covers one T cell receptor (beta chain) sequence. This entry comes from a study of low-dose radiotherapy and immunotherapy resistance in tumors. Overall study: Per fraction, Cohort 2 was given 1 Gy every two weeks, accumulating a total of 13 Gy over 26 weeks.

V lost 10 bases to trimming and J lost 0 bases, with 12 bases between them. CDR3 size: 13 residues. Germline CDR1 MNHGY, CDR2 SAAAGT. Treatment combined nivolumab, ipilimumab, aspirin, low-dose cyclophosphamide and low-dose radiotherapy in a dose-escalation trial. cDNA synthesis used a TRAV/TRBV-specific primer set for both chains. TCR amplification used around 19 PCR cycles, a constant-region primer and a V-primer adapter. In vitro transcription amplified isolated mRNA. TCRdb re-called the reads with MiXCR, one entry per CDR3 protein. The sample shows more than 12,000 distinct CDR3 sequences, less than 55% of them seen only once.

This chain links TRBV6-8 with TRBJ1-1; D is unresolved. The receptor comes from a human donor with advanced metastatic prostate, ovarian, gallbladder or colorectal cancer (not recorded which). This table probably holds off-target reads from a library built for another chain. The CDR3 loop is CATKSNMNTEAFF. Written as DNA, the CDR3 is TGTGCCACCAAAAGTAACATGAACACTGAAGCTTTCTTT.